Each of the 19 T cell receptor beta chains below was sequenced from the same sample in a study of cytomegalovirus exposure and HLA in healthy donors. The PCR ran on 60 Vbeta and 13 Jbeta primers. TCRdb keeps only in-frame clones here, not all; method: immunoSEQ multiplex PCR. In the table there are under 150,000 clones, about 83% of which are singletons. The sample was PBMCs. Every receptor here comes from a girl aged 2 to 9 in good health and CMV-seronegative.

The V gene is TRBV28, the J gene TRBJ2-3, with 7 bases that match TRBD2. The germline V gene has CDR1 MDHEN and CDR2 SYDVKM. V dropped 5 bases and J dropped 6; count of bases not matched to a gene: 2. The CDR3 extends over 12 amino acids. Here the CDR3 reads CASSLGGDTQYF. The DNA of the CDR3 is TGTGCCAGCAGTCTGGGGGGGGATACGCAGTATTTT.

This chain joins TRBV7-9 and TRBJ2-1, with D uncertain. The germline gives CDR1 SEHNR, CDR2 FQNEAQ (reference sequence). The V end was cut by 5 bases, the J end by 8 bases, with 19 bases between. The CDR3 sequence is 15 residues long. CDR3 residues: CASSPLPSLIDEQFF. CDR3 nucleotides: TGTGCCAGCAGCCCCCTGCCGTCCCTAATCGATGAGCAGTTCTTC.

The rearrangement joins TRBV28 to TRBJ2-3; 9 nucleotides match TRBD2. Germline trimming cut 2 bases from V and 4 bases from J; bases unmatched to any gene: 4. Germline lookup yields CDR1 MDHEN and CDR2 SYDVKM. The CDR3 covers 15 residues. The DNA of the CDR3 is TGTGCCAGCAGTTTAGCGGGAGGGGGAGCAGATACGCAGTATTTT. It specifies CASSLAGGGADTQYF.

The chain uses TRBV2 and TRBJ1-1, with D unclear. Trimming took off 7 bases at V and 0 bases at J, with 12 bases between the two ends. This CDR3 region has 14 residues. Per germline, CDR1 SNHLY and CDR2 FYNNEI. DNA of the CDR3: TGTGCCAGCAACCCCAGGCGCATGAACACTGAAGCTTTCTTT. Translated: CASNPRRMNTEAFF.

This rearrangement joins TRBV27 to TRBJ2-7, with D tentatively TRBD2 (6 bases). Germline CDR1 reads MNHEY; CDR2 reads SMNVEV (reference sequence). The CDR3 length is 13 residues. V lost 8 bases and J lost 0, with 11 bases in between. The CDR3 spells CASGRSSSYEQYF. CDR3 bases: TGTGCCAGCGGGAGGTCGAGCTCCTACGAGCAGTACTTC.

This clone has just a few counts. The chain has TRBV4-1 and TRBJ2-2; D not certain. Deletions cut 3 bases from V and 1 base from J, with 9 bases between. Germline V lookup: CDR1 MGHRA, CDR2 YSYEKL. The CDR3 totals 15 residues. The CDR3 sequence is CASSHPGRNTGELFF. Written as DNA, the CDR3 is TGCGCCAGCAGCCACCCCGGTAGGAACACCGGGGAGCTGTTTTTT.

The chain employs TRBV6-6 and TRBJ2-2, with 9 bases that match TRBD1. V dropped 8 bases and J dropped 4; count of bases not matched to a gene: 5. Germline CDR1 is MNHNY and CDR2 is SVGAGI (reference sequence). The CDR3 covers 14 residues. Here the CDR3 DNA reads TGTGCCAGCCATCAGGACAGGGGCACCGGGGAGCTGTTTTTT. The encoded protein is CASHQDRGTGELFF.

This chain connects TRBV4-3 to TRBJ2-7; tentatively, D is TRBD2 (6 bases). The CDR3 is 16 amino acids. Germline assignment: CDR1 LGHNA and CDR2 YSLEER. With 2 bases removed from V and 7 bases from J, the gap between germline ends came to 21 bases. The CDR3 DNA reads TGCGCCAGCAGCCAACAACTAGCCGCCGGCGCGGATGAGCAGTACTTC. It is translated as CASSQQLAAGADEQYF.

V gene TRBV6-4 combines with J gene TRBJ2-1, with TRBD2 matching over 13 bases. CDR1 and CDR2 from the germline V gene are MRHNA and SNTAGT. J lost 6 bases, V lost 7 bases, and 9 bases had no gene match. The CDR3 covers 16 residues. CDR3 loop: CASTPTSGRITNEQFF. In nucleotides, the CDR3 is TGTGCCAGCACCCCGACTAGCGGGAGGATAACCAATGAGCAGTTCTTC.

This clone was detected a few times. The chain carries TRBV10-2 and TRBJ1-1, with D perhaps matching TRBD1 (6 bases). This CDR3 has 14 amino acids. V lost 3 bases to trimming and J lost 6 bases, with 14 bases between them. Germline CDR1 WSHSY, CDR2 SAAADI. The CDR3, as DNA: TGCGCCAGCAGTGAAACAGGGATGGGTCCTGAAGCTTTCTTT. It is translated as CASSETGMGPEAFF.

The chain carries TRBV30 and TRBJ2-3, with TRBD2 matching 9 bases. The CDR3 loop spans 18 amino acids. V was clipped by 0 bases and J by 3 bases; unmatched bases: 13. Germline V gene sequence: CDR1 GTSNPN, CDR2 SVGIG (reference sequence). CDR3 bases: TGTGCCTGGAGTGTAAGGCGGGGGGGCCGAGGGTGGACAGATACGCAGTATTTT. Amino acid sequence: CAWSVRRGGRGWTDTQYF.

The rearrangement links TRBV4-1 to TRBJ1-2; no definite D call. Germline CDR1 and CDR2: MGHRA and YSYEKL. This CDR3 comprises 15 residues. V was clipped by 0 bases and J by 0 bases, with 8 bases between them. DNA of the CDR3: TGCGCCAGCAGCCAAGATCCGGGAACTAACTATGGCTACACCTTC. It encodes CASSQDPGTNYGYTF.

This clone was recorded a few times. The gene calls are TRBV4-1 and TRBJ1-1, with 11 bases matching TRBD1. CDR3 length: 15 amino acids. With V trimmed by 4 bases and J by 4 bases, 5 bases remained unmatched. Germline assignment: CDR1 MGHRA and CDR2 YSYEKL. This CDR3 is CASSPLDRGLTEAFF. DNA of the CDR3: TGCGCCAGCAGCCCATTGGACAGGGGGCTCACTGAAGCTTTCTTT.

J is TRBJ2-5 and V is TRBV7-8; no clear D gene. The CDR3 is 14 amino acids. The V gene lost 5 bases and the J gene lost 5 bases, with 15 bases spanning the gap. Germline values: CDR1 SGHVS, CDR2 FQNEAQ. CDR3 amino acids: CASSHSRFGETQYF. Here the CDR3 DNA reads TGTGCCAGCAGCCATTCGAGGTTTGGGGAGACCCAGTACTTC.

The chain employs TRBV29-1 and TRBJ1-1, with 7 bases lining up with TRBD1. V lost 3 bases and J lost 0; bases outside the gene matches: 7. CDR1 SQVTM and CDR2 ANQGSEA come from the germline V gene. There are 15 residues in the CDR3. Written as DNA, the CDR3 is TGCAGCGTTGACCAAAACAGGGGACTGAACACTGAAGCTTTCTTT. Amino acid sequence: CSVDQNRGLNTEAFF. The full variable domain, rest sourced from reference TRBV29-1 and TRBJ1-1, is SAVISQKPSRDICQRGTSLTIQCQVDSQVTMMFWYRQQPGQSLTLIATANQGSEATYESGFVIDKFPISRPNLTFSTLTVSNMSPEDSSIYLCSVDQNRGLNTEAFFGQGTRLTVV.

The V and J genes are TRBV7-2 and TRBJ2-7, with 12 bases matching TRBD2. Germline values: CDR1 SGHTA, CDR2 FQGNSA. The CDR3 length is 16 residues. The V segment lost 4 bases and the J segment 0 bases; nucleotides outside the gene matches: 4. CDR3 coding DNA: TGTGCCAGCAGCTCCCGGACTAGCGGGGTCTCCTACGAGCAGTACTTC. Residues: CASSSRTSGVSYEQYF.

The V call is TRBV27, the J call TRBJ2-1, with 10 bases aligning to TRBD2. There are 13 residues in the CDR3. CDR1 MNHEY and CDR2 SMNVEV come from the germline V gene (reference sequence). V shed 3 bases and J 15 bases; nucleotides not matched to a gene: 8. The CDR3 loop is CASSLGTSAYPFF. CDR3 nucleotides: TGTGCCAGCAGTTTGGGGACTAGCGCCTACCCGTTCTTC.

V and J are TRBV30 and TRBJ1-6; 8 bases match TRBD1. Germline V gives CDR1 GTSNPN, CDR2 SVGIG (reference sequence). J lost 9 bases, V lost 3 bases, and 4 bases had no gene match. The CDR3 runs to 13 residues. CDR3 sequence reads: CAWRGQGSSPLHF. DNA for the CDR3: TGTGCCTGGAGAGGACAGGGCAGTTCACCCCTCCACTTT.

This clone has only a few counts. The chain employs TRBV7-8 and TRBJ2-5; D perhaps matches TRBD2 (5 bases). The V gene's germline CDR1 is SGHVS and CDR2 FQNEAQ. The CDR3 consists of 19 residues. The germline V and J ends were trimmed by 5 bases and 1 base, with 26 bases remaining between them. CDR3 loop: CASSTRRQRVGRPQETQYF. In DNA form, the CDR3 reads TGTGCCAGCAGCACCAGGCGGCAGAGGGTCGGAAGGCCCCAAGAGACCCAGTACTTC.